This T cell receptor (beta chain) comes out of a study of early T cells in non-severe SARS-CoV-2 infection. As for the study in general: Unpaired chains resulted from sequencing bulk RNA of unsorted whole blood. Broader study findings: Missing private and CD4 specificities, VDJdb matching favored anti-spike CD8 responses.

This clonotype was seen repeatedly, ten times or more. Its target is unknown. In the library, individual cDNA molecules carried attached unique molecular identifiers. Each CDR3 protein gets one entry after TCRdb re-called the 5' RACE reads with MiXCR. The sample lists 45,000 to 55,000 distinct CDR3 sequences; about 6.2% were seen once. Germline CDR1 is DFQATT and CDR2 is SNEGSKA (reference sequence). V dropped 1 base and J dropped 7 bases, with 16 bases sitting between them. The CDR3 extends over 15 amino acids. This clonotype was obtained from an adult who was a healthcare worker with PCR-confirmed SARS-CoV-2 infection or an uninfected control (not recorded which). The sequenced sample consisted of whole blood. The chain links TRBV20-1 to TRBJ2-2; D is perhaps TRBD1 (6 bases). Here the CDR3 reads CSARVNSGTIGELFF. Here the CDR3 DNA reads TGCAGTGCTAGAGTGAACTCAGGGACAATCGGGGAGCTGTTTTTT.